This T cell receptor beta chain was identified in a study of shared clonotypes between healthy human individuals. Study-level points and caveats: Generation probability values for non-shared clonotypes were lower than those for clonotypes shared by all four donors.

Germline values: CDR1 LNHDA, CDR2 SQIVND (reference sequence). This CDR3 is built from 13 residues. With 5 bases clipped from V and 3 bases from J, the junction kept 3 bases outside the gene matches. Details on this clone: The antigen is not known.

The protocol was immunoSEQ multiplex PCR, while the TCRdb copy is restricted to in-frame clones and leaves out a portion. This table holds 2 million to 2.5 million clones, approximately 94% found once. The sequence derives from a man younger than 35 in good health. Sequenced sample: naive CD4+ T cells sorted from blood. Specified subset: CD45RA+ positively selected. The V gene is TRBV19, the J gene TRBJ2-5; 7 positions agree with TRBD1. The CDR3 reads CASSLTGKETQYF. The CDR3 DNA reads TGTGCCAGTAGTTTGACAGGGAAAGAGACCCAGTACTTC.